This TCR beta chain is from a study of CD4 T cells in relation to SARS-CoV-2 and coronaviruses. Study in general: ViraFEST: roughly 10-day antigen culture of PBMCs, then TCR beta CDR3 sequencing. The negative reference was HIV-1 Nef peptide pool or peptide-free culture. Whole-study results and caveats: No donor gave both pre-pandemic and post-infection samples.

A remark on this clone: Its specificity is unknown.

Before the COVID-19 pandemic, during about 2011-2019, CD4+ T cells were taken from unexposed donors. Isolation of CD4+ T cells took place after less than 11 days in culture. Repertoires were generated with immunoSEQ multiplex PCR, while TCRdb's copy carries only in-frame clones and drops some. The sample records around 23,000 clones, over 65% being singletons. Germline V gives CDR1 SGDLS, CDR2 YYNGEE. The CDR3 has 14 amino acids. V was pared by 4 bases and J by 7 bases, with 15 bases between. The receptor was derived from a human donor in good health. This chain links TRBV9 with TRBJ2-1, with D perhaps matching TRBD1 (6 bases). What was sequenced was CD4+ T cells from PBMCs, cultured in vitro. The CDR3 DNA sequence: TGTGCCAGCAGCCCACAGGGACATTGGAATGAGCAGTTCTTC. This translates into CASSPQGHWNEQFF.